The 8 T cell receptor beta chains reported below all come from one sample, sequenced in a study of cytomegalovirus exposure and HLA in healthy donors. The PCR ran on 60 Vbeta and 13 Jbeta primers. The table came from immunoSEQ multiplex PCR; TCRdb's copy has only in-frame clones and leaves some out. The data contain roughly 110,000 clones, around 69% of them singletons. The sequenced material came from PBMCs. The receptor source for this set is a man between 18 and 29 years old in good health and CMV-seronegative.

The genes are TRBV5-4 and TRBJ2-3; 13 positions agree with TRBD2. This CDR3 has 15 residues. The V and J ends lost 1 base and 5 bases, in that order; junction bases with no gene match: 1. The germline V gene has CDR1 SGHNT and CDR2 YYREEE (reference sequence). The CDR3 reads CASSLTSGRGDTQYF. CDR3 DNA: TGTGCCAGCAGCTTGACTAGCGGGAGGGGAGATACGCAGTATTTT.

This chain connects TRBV5-1 to TRBJ1-6; D not resolved. Germline V gene sequence: CDR1 SGHRS, CDR2 YFSETQ. The CDR3 consists of 14 residues. V shed 4 bases and J shed 10 bases, with 15 bases lying between them. The CDR3 loop is CASSQSGTGSPLHF. DNA for the CDR3: TGCGCCAGCAGCCAGTCGGGAACCGGGTCACCCCTCCACTTT.

The CDR3 DNA sequence: TGTGCCAGTAGTATGCTAGCGGCAGTCACAGATACGCAGTATTTT. Translated, it gives CASSMLAAVTDTQYF. The chain employs TRBV19 and TRBJ2-3; 7 bases agree with TRBD2. This CDR3 has 15 residues. The J segment lost 2 bases and the V segment lost 3 bases, leaving 5 bases of the junction unmatched. Germline lookup yields CDR1 LNHDA and CDR2 SQIVND (reference sequence).

This sequence joins TRBV18 and TRBJ1-4; perhaps TRBD1 as D (5 bases). The V and J ends lost 4 bases and 5 bases respectively, with 14 bases between them. The CDR3 is 15 amino acids. In germline, CDR1 is KGHSH, CDR2 LQKENI. In nucleotides, the CDR3 is TGTGCCAGCTCACACGGAGGAGGGGCAAATGAAAAACTGTTTTTT. Its translation: CASSHGGGANEKLFF.

The V gene is TRBV6-5, the J gene TRBJ1-2; D gene uncertain. The CDR3 is 12 amino acids. The V end lost 2 bases, the J end lost 8 bases, and 9 bases lay between the germline ends. Germline loops: CDR1 MNHEY, CDR2 SVGAGI. The CDR3 protein is CASSYPARGYTF. The DNA of the CDR3 is TGTGCCAGCAGTTACCCCGCCAGGGGCTACACCTTC.

In nucleotides, the CDR3 is TGTGCCAGTAGTTGGGGGCTGGCCTATAATTCACCCCTCCACTTT. Its protein product is CASSWGLAYNSPLHF. This sequence joins TRBV19 and TRBJ1-6; D is possibly TRBD1 (6 bases). The CDR3 sequence is 15 residues long. Trimming shortened V by 5 bases and J by 2 bases, and 10 bases separated the two germline ends. The V gene's germline CDR1 is LNHDA and CDR2 SQIVND (reference sequence).

This rearrangement joins TRBV12-5 to TRBJ1-1; 8 bases are a match to TRBD1. J lost 7 bases, V lost 1 base, and 2 bases had no gene match. The CDR3 spans 13 residues. The V gene's germline CDR1 is LGHNT and CDR2 FRNRAP. DNA for the CDR3: TGTGCTAGTGGTTTGGGGGACAGGTTTGAAGCTTTCTTT. Protein: CASGLGDRFEAFF.

The rearrangement joins TRBV5-8 to TRBJ2-5, with D hard to call. V lost 1 base and J 0 bases, leaving 7 bases between the germline ends. Germline CDR1 SGHTS, CDR2 YDEGEE. The CDR3 loop spans 14 amino acids. CDR3 bases: TGTGCCAGCAGCTTGTCTCCGGACCAAGAGACCCAGTACTTC. Protein sequence: CASSLSPDQETQYF.